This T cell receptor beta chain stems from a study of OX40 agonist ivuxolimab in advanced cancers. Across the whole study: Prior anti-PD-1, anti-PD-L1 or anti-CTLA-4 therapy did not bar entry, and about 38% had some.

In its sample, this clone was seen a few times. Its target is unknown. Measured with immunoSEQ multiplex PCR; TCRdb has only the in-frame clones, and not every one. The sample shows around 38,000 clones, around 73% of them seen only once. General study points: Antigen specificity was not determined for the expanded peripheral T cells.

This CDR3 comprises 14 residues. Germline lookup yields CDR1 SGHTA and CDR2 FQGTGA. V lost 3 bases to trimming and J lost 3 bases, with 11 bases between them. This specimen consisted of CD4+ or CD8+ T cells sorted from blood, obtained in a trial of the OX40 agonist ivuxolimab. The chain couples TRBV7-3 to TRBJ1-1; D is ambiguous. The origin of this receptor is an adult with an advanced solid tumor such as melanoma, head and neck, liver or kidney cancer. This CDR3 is CASSFDPGDTEAFF. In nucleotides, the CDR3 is TGTGCCAGCAGCTTTGACCCAGGCGACACTGAAGCTTTCTTT. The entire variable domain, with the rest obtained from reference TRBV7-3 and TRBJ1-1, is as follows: GAGVSQTPSNKVTEKGKYVELRCDPISGHTALYWYRQSLGQGPEFLIYFQGTGAADDSGLPNDRFFAVRPEGSVSTLKIQRTERGDSAVYLCASSFDPGDTEAFFGQGTRLTVV.